The 27 T cell receptor beta chains listed next were all sequenced from one sample in a study of OX40 agonist ivuxolimab in advanced cancers. Using immunoSEQ multiplex PCR, the repertoire was profiled, and TCRdb retains in-frame clones only, with some absent. The table records 45,000 or so clones, over 80% of them present only once. The source was CD4+ or CD8+ T cells sorted from blood, collected in a trial of the OX40 agonist ivuxolimab. The receptors were gathered from an adult with an advanced solid tumor such as melanoma, head and neck, liver or kidney cancer.

The table lists this clone with a few counts. The chain recombines TRBV11-2 with TRBJ1-2, with D perhaps matching TRBD1 (5 bases). With 4 bases removed from V and 5 bases from J, the gap between germline ends came to 14 bases. The CDR3 consists of 14 residues. Looked up from germline, CDR1 is SGHAT and CDR2 is FQNNGV. The CDR3, as DNA: TGTGCCAGCAGCTCCAGACTTCAGGGATATGGCTACACCTTC. Translating it yields CASSSRLQGYGYTF.

The rearrangement joins TRBV7-8 to TRBJ2-1, with D unclear. This CDR3 has 12 amino acids. Trimming took 8 bases from V and 6 from J, leaving 11 bases between them. Germline-derived CDR1 and CDR2 are SGHVS and FQNEAQ. The CDR3 here is CASASSPNEQFF. Written as DNA, the CDR3 is TGTGCCAGCGCCTCCTCTCCCAATGAGCAGTTCTTC.

The chain carries TRBV20-1 and TRBJ2-3; D gene unclear. This CDR3 spans 10 amino acids. In germline, CDR1 is DFQATT, CDR2 SNEGSKA (reference sequence). V was cut by 5 bases and J by 6 bases, with 6 bases left in between. CDR3 sequence reads: CSASRDTQYF. The CDR3 DNA reads TGCAGTGCTTCACGGGATACGCAGTATTTT.

Here the CDR3 reads CASSVEGKGGPVGPQHF. Written as DNA, the CDR3 is TGTGCCAGCAGCGTAGAAGGCAAGGGAGGGCCAGTCGGGCCCCAGCATTTT. The chain links TRBV9 to TRBJ1-5; D not resolved. Germline lookup yields CDR1 SGDLS and CDR2 YYNGEE. Between the trimmed V and J ends, which lost 0 bases and 9 bases, there was a span of 22 bases. The CDR3 contains 17 residues.

This clone is deemed medium-sized. This sequence joins TRBV7-8 and TRBJ2-7; TRBD2 is a possible D gene (6 bases). Between the trimmed V and J ends, which lost 4 bases and 7 bases, there was a span of 17 bases. The CDR3 spans 14 residues. The V gene's germline CDR1 is SGHVS and CDR2 FQNEAQ. The CDR3 region has the DNA TGTGCCAGCAGCTCCACGGGACTCCCCACGGAGCAGTACTTC. This sequence encodes CASSSTGLPTEQYF.

The chain uses TRBV11-2 and TRBJ2-3; 7 nucleotides match TRBD1. Germline CDR1 is SGHAT and CDR2 is FQNNGV. The CDR3 runs to 14 residues. Trimming cost V 4 bases and J 0 bases; bases outside gene matches: 1. CDR3 bases: TGTGCCAGCAGCTCGGACAGGAGCACAGATACGCAGTATTTT. Protein sequence: CASSSDRSTDTQYF.

This clone has only one observation. The chain is built from TRBV15 and TRBJ2-7; TRBD2 is a possible D gene (6 bases). This CDR3 region has 14 residues. CDR1 and CDR2 from the germline V gene are LNHNV and YYDKDF (reference sequence). With 0 bases removed from V and 3 bases from J, the gap between germline ends came to 9 bases. This CDR3 reads CATSREGGRYEQYF. The CDR3 DNA follows: TGTGCCACCAGCAGAGAGGGAGGCCGCTACGAGCAGTACTTC.

In nucleotides, the CDR3 is TGTGCCAGCAGCTTTTTAGAACAGGAGCAGTACTTC. It encodes CASSFLEQEQYF. The chain combines TRBV7-9 with TRBJ2-7; D ambiguous. V was clipped by 3 bases and J by 7 bases, with 10 bases between them. CDR1 and CDR2 from the germline V gene are SEHNR and FQNEAQ (reference sequence). CDR3 length equals 12 residues.

The chain couples TRBV18 to TRBJ2-7; 12 positions agree with TRBD2. The V gene end was trimmed by 6 bases and the J gene end by 2 bases; junction bases not matched to a gene: 5. The CDR3 runs 15 residues. The germline V gene encodes CDR1 KGHSH and CDR2 LQKENI. The DNA for the CDR3 is TGTGCCAGCTCCGCTACTAGCGGGAGGACCTACGAGCAGTACTTC. Encoded protein: CASSATSGRTYEQYF.

This chain connects TRBV5-1 to TRBJ1-5, with TRBD1 as a possible D gene (6 bases). The V end lost 3 bases, the J end lost 7 bases, and 14 bases lay between the germline ends. This CDR3 contains 14 residues. The V gene's germline CDR1 is SGHRS and CDR2 YFSETQ. CDR3 amino acids: CASSSGQTGQPQHF. The DNA for the CDR3 is TGCGCCAGCAGCTCAGGACAGACGGGCCAGCCCCAGCATTTT.

This clone has only a few counts. This chain uses TRBV7-2 with TRBJ1-3; D call uncertain. From germline, CDR1 is SGHTA and CDR2 FQGNSA. The CDR3 is 18 amino acids. Trimming took 5 bases from V and 1 from J, leaving 21 bases between them. The CDR3 region has the DNA TGTGCCAGCAGCCCAAATGGGATCCGTAGTTCTTCTGGAAACACCATATATTTT. It is translated as CASSPNGIRSSSGNTIYF.

This sequence joins TRBV14 and TRBJ2-1, with a weak D call TRBD2 (6 bases). V lost 1 base, J lost 12 bases, and 13 bases lay in between. CDR1 is SGHDN, CDR2 FVKESK, per germline. The CDR3 is 13 amino acids. Written as DNA, the CDR3 is TGTGCCAGCAGCCAAGCATCCGGGGAGGTGCAGTTCTTC. This encodes CASSQASGEVQFF.

The chain is built from TRBV4-1 and TRBJ1-5; a possible D gene is TRBD1 (5 bases). This CDR3 contains 17 residues. Germline CDR1 reads MGHRA; CDR2 reads YSYEKL. Trimming stripped 3 bases from V and 0 bases from J, with 15 bases between. The CDR3 protein is CASSQMAGGISNQPQHF. In DNA, the CDR3 is TGCGCCAGCAGCCAGATGGCGGGGGGTATTAGCAATCAGCCCCAGCATTTT.

This clone appeared a few times. This chain joins TRBV7-2 and TRBJ1-5, with no clear D. The CDR3 runs to 12 residues. The germline V gene encodes CDR1 SGHTA and CDR2 FQGNSA. The germline V and J ends were trimmed by 5 bases and 9 bases, with 11 bases remaining between them. CDR3 DNA: TGTGCCAGCAGCCAGTACCTTGGGCCCCAGCATTTT. This codes for CASSQYLGPQHF.

V is TRBV5-8 and J is TRBJ1-2, with D unresolved. Germline CDR1 and CDR2: SGHTS and YDEGEE. V lost 1 base and J 8 bases, leaving 15 bases between the germline ends. This CDR3 contains 14 residues. This chain's CDR3 is CASSLTRTFLGYTF. The CDR3 region has the DNA TGTGCCAGCAGCTTGACGCGGACCTTTCTAGGCTACACCTTC.

This chain connects TRBV19 to TRBJ1-1; D not certain. V lost 3 bases and J lost 4, with 12 bases in between. In germline, CDR1 is LNHDA, CDR2 SQIVND (reference sequence). The CDR3 has 14 amino acids. CDR3 nucleotide sequence: TGTGCCAGTAGTATGGGTGCGGGAATCACTGAAGCTTTCTTT. This gives the protein CASSMGAGITEAFF.

V is TRBV18 and J is TRBJ2-7; TRBD2 is a possible D gene (6 bases). The V gene's germline CDR1 is KGHSH and CDR2 LQKENI. This CDR3 contains 16 residues. Trimming removed 0 bases from V and 6 bases from J, with 18 bases in between. Written as DNA, the CDR3 is TGTGCCAGCTCACCACCGAAGGGCGGACTAAGGTTCGAGCAGTACTTC. Protein sequence: CASSPPKGGLRFEQYF.

This sequence joins TRBV2 and TRBJ2-1; 9 nucleotides agree with TRBD1. This CDR3 comprises 16 residues. Germline V CDR1 and CDR2: SNHLY, FYNNEI. J gave up 6 bases and V 7 bases, and 13 bases lay outside the gene matches. The CDR3 bases are TGTGCCAGCACGGCTGAAAGGACAGGGGTGGTCAATGAGCAGTTCTTC. Amino acids: CASTAERTGVVNEQFF. Looking up the rest from reference TRBV2 and TRBJ2-1 gives the full variable domain: EPEVTQTPSHQVTQMGQEVILRCVPISNHLYFYWYRQILGQKVEFLVSFYNNEISEKSEIFDDQFSVERPDGSNFTLKIRSTKLEDSAMYFCASTAERTGVVNEQFFGPGTRLTVL.

The chain employs TRBV7-9 and TRBJ2-1, with D unclear. Per the germline V gene, CDR1 is SEHNR and CDR2 is FQNEAQ (reference sequence). This CDR3 contains 15 residues. V was clipped by 5 bases and J by 10 bases, with 21 bases between them. Here the CDR3 reads CASSQNAADLSEQFF. The CDR3 DNA follows: TGTGCCAGCAGCCAAAATGCGGCGGACCTAAGCGAGCAGTTCTTC.

The rearrangement uses TRBV4-1 and TRBJ1-6; D perhaps matches TRBD1 (6 bases). Trimming left V 3 bases short and J 4 bases short, with 13 bases between. Germline V gene sequence: CDR1 MGHRA, CDR2 YSYEKL. This CDR3 comprises 16 residues. CDR3 DNA sequence: TGCGCCAGCAGCCATACAGACAGGAGTTATAATTCACCCCTCCACTTT. Translation: CASSHTDRSYNSPLHF.

Worth noting for this clone: A read error may produce the germline difference seen at one junction end. The gene calls are TRBV11-2 and TRBJ2-5; TRBD2 matches 11 bases. The J call is in doubt because the DNA end fits TRBJ2-7 better. Germline-derived CDR1 and CDR2 are SGHAT and FQNNGV. CDR3 length: 15 residues. This chain's CDR3 is CASSLAGGASYEQYF. CDR3 nucleotides: TGTGCCAGCAGTTTAGCGGGAGGGGCCTCCTACGAGCAGTACTTC.

The gene calls are TRBV5-1 and TRBJ2-1, with 10 bases lining up with TRBD2. CDR1 and CDR2 (germline): SGHRS, YFSETQ. Unmatched junction bases numbered 10, after V lost 5 bases and J lost 5 bases. The CDR3 totals 16 residues. The CDR3 nucleotides read TGCGCCAGCAGGTCTAGCGGGAGAAGGAGTCACAATGAGCAGTTCTTC. Amino acids: CASRSSGRRSHNEQFF.

The rearrangement uses TRBV5-6 and TRBJ1-2; D remains unclear. From germline, CDR1 is SGHDT and CDR2 YYEEEE. The CDR3 is 12 residues long. V gave up 1 base and J gave up 9 bases, with 10 bases separating them. This chain's CDR3 is CASSLRVVSYTF. CDR3 nucleotides: TGTGCCAGCAGCTTGAGGGTTGTAAGCTACACCTTC.

This clone was seen once. The chain links TRBV6-5 to TRBJ2-5; either TRBD1 or TRBD2 may fit D (5 bases each). The CDR3 spans 14 residues. Trimming took 5 bases from V and 5 from J, leaving 15 bases between them. CDR1 MNHEY and CDR2 SVGAGI come from the germline V gene. The CDR3 coding sequence is TGTGCCAGCAGTGAAGGGACCCCATGGGAGACCCAGTACTTC. Translated: CASSEGTPWETQYF.

The rearrangement links TRBV14 to TRBJ2-1; D is possibly TRBD1 or TRBD2 (6 bases each). This CDR3 is built from 15 residues. Germline V gene lookup returns CDR1 SGHDN and CDR2 FVKESK. V was cut by 1 base and J by 8 bases, with 15 bases left in between. The CDR3 reads CASSQVYSGEDEQFF. The CDR3 DNA follows: TGTGCCAGCAGCCAAGTATACTCAGGGGAGGATGAGCAGTTCTTC.

V is TRBV19 and J is TRBJ2-6; D unresolved. This CDR3 is built from 16 residues. With 4 bases removed from V and 0 bases from J, the gap between germline ends came to 10 bases. Germline V gene sequence: CDR1 LNHDA, CDR2 SQIVND (reference sequence). The CDR3 DNA is TGTGCCAGTAGTACCCTCAGGAGCTCTGGGGCCAACGTCCTGACTTTC. Its translation: CASSTLRSSGANVLTF.

This chain connects TRBV7-2 to TRBJ2-5; 10 bases fit TRBD2. With 2 bases clipped from V and 4 bases from J, the junction kept 4 bases outside the gene matches. Germline lookup yields CDR1 SGHTA and CDR2 FQGNSA. This CDR3 contains 15 residues. DNA for the CDR3: TGTGCCAGCAGCTTAAGCGGGAGGGAGGCAGAGACCCAGTACTTC. Residues: CASSLSGREAETQYF.